This T cell receptor (beta chain) was profiled in a study of blood T cells in healthy people across ages. Whole-study results and caveats: As naive T cell percentage varied, TCR beta diversity correlated strongly with it. Older individuals had lower TCR beta diversity per million T cells (the decline was roughly linear).

Next came a second PCR, run for about 7 to 12 cycles, which used a sample-barcoded 5' primer along with a J-beta primer mix. Every single cDNA molecule received a tag from a template-switch adaptor with 12 random nucleotides. A single record per CDR3 protein comes from TCRdb applying MiXCR to the 5' RACE reads. The sample lists about 1,600,000 distinct CDR3 sequences; approximately 38% were seen once. Details on this clonotype: Antigen: not known.

Germline assignment: CDR1 SNHLY and CDR2 FYNNEI. The length of the CDR3 is 14 residues. V lost 4 bases to trimming and J lost 4 bases, with 13 bases between them. Sequenced material: blood. This chain uses TRBV2 with TRBJ1-2, with D perhaps TRBD1 (6 bases). The TCR sequence derives from a woman in her late teens or twenties in good health. CDR3 sequence reads: CASSVAGGIYGYTF. CDR3 nucleotides: TGTGCCAGCAGTGTGGCGGGGGGCATCTATGGCTACACCTTC.